Below, one T cell receptor beta chain is given with its context. Its antigen is still unknown. This sample was included in a study of cytomegalovirus exposure and HLA in healthy donors. The PCR made use of 60 Vbeta and 13 Jbeta primers. Profiling relied on immunoSEQ multiplex PCR, and the TCRdb table lists in-frame clones only, not all of them. The data hold about 94,000 clones, with just under 80% observed a single time. Study-level findings and limits: Among TCR sequences, most were rare, though some public TCRs appeared in many donors. Upon later analysis, TCR association rates were observed to vary by HLA locus, being highest for DRB1 and lowest for HLA-C.

This receptor was identified in a woman in her 40s in good health and CMV-seronegative. The specimen sequenced was PBMCs.

This CDR3 reads CAWSQANYGYTF. The CDR3 DNA follows: TGTGCCTGGAGTCAGGCTAACTATGGCTACACCTTC. This sequence joins TRBV30 and TRBJ1-2; D gene ambiguous. Trimming took off 2 bases at V and 0 bases at J, with 4 bases between the two ends. Per germline, CDR1 GTSNPN and CDR2 SVGIG (reference sequence). CDR3 size: 12 residues.